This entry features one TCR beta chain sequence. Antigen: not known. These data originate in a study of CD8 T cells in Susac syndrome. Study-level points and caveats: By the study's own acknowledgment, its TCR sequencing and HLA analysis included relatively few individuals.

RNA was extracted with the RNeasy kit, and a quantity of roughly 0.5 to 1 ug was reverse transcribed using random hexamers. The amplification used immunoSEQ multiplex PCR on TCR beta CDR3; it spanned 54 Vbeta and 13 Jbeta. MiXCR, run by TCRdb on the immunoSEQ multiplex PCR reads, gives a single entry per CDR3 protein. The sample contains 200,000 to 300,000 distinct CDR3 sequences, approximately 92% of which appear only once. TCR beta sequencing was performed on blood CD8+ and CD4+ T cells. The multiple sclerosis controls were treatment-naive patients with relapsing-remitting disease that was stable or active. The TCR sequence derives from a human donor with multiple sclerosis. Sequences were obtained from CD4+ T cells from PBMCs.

The CDR3 DNA sequence: TGCGCCAGCAGCCAAGATGGGACAGGAGGTAATGAGCAGTTCTTC. This gives the protein CASSQDGTGGNEQFF. The chain is built from TRBV4-1 and TRBJ2-1; 8 nucleotides align to TRBD1. The CDR3 covers 15 residues. Germline CDR1 and CDR2: MGHRA and YSYEKL. After removal of 0 bases from V and 7 bases from J, the junction contained 5 bases not matched to a gene.